The T cell receptor (beta chain) described here comes from a study of blood T cells in healthy people across ages. Study-level results: There was no known CMV status for donors, so expanded clonotype changes were possibly confounded.

Primers used in a second PCR of roughly 6 to 11 cycles were a sample-barcoded 5' primer and a J-beta primer mix. Each of the cDNA molecules was tagged by a template-switch adaptor with 12 random nucleotides. TCRdb used MiXCR to reprocess the 5' RACE reads, holding one entry per CDR3 protein. The sample yields about 1,600,000 distinct CDR3 sequences, around 42% seen once. In the case of this clonotype: Its antigen is unidentified.

Germline assignment: CDR1 LGHNT and CDR2 FRNRAP. There are 13 residues in the CDR3. The V and J ends lost 6 bases and 4 bases respectively, with 12 bases between them. This TCR was sampled from a woman aged 18-35 years in good health. The sequenced sample was blood. J is TRBJ1-1 and V is TRBV12-5, with D hard to call. The CDR3, as DNA: TGTGCTAGTGGGGCGGACTGGGGCACTGAAGCTTTCTTT. It codes for CASGADWGTEAFF.